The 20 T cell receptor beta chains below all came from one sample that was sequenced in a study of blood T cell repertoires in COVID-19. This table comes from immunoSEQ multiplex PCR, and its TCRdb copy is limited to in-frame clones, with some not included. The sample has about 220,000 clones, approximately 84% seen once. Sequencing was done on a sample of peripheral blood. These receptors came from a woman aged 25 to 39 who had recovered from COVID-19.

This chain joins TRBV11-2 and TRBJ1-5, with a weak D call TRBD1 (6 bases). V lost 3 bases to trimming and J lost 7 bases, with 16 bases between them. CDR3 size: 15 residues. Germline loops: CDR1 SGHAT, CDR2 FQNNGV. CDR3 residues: CASSLNRVGGQPQHF. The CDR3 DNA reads TGTGCCAGCAGCTTGAACAGGGTGGGCGGGCAGCCCCAGCATTTT. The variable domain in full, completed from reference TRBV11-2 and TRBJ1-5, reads EAGVAQSPRYKIIEKRQSVAFWCNPISGHATLYWYQQILGQGPKLLIQFQNNGVVDDSQLPKDRFSAERLKGVDSTLKIQPAKLEDSAVYLCASSLNRVGGQPQHFGDGTRLSIL.

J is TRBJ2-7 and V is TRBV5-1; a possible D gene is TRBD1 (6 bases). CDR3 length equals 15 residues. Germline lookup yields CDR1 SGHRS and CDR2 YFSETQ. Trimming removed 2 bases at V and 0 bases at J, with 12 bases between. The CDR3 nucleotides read TGCGCCAGCAGCTTAGGACAGCGCAGCTCCTACGAGCAGTACTTC. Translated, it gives CASSLGQRSSYEQYF. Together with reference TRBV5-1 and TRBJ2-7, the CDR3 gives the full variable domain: KAGVTQTPRYLIKTRGQQVTLSCSPISGHRSVSWYQQTPGQGLQFLFEYFSETQRNKGNFPGRFSGRQFSNSRSEMNVSTLELGDSALYLCASSLGQRSSYEQYFGPGTRLTVT.

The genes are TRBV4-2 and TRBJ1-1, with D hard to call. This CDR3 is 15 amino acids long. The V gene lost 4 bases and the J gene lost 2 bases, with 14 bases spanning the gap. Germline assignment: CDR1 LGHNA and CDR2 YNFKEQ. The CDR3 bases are TGTGCCAGCAGCCCCCGAGAAACAGTCAACACTGAAGCTTTCTTT. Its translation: CASSPRETVNTEAFF.

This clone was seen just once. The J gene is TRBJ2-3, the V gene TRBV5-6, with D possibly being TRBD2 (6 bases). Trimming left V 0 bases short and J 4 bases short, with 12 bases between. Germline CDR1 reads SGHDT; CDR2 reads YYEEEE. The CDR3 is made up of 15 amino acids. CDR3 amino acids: CASSLVPGASDTQYF. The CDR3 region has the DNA TGTGCCAGCAGCTTGGTACCGGGAGCGTCAGATACGCAGTATTTT. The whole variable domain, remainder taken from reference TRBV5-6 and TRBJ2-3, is DAGVTQSPTHLIKTRGQQVTLRCSPKSGHDTVSWYQQALGQGPQFIFQYYEEEERQRGNFPDRFSGHQFPNYSSELNVNALLLGDSALYLCASSLVPGASDTQYFGPGTRLTVL.

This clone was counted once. The CDR3 DNA sequence: TGCGCCAGCAGCTCTAGCGGGAACTACGAGCAGTACTTC. Translating gives CASSSSGNYEQYF. The rearrangement links TRBV5-1 to TRBJ2-7; 9 bases are a match to TRBD2. V shed 3 bases and J 3 bases; nucleotides not matched to a gene: 1. Germline CDR1 SGHRS, CDR2 YFSETQ. The CDR3 totals 13 residues.

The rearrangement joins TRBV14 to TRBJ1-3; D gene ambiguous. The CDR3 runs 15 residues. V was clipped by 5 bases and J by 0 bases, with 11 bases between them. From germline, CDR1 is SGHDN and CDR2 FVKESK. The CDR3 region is CASSTRATSGNTIYF. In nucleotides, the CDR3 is TGTGCCAGCAGCACTAGGGCTACCTCTGGAAACACCATATATTTT.

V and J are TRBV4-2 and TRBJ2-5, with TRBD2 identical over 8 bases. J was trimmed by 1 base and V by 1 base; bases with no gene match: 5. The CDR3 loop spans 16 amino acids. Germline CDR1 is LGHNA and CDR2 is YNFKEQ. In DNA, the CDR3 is TGTGCCAGCAGCCAAGGAACTAGCGGCAGCCAAGAGACCCAGTACTTC. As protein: CASSQGTSGSQETQYF.

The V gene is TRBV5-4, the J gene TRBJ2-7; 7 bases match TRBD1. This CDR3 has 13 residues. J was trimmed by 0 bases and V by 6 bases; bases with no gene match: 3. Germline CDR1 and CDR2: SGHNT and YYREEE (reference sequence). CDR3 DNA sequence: TGTGCCAGCACCCGGGACAGCTCCTACGAGCAGTACTTC. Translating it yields CASTRDSSYEQYF.

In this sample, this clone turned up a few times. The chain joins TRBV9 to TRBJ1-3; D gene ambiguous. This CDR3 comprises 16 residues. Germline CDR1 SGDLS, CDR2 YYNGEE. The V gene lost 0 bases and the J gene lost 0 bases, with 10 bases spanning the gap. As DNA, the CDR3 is TGTGCCAGCAGCGTAGGTGCAGGTCGCTCTGGAAACACCATATATTTT. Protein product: CASSVGAGRSGNTIYF.

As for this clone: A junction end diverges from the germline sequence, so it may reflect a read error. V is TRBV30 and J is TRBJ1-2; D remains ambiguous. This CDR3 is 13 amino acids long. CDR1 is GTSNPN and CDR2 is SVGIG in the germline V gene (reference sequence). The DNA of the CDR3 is TGTGCCTGGAGTGTACGCGACCCAGAGTGGGCTGGCTTC. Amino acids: CAWSVRDPEWAGF.

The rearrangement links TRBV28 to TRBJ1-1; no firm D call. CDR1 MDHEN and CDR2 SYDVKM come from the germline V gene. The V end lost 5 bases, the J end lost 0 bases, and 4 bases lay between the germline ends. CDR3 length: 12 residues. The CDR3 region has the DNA TGTGCCAGCAGTATCTTGAACACTGAAGCTTTCTTT. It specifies CASSILNTEAFF.

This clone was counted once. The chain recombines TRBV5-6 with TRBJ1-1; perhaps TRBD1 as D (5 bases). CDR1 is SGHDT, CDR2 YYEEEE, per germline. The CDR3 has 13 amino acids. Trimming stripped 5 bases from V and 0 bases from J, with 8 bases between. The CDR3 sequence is CASRGGLNTEAFF. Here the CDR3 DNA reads TGTGCCAGCAGGGGGGGATTGAACACTGAAGCTTTCTTT.

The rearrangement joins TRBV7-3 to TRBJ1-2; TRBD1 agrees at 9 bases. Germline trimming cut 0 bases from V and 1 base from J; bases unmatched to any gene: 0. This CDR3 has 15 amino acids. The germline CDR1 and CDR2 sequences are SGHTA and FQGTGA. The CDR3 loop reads CASSLTGQGNYGYTF. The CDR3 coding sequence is TGTGCCAGCAGCTTAACGGGACAGGGTAACTATGGCTACACCTTC.

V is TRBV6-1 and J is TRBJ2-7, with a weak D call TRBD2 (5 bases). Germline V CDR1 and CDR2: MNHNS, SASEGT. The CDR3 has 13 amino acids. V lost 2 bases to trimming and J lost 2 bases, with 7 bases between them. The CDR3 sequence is CASSEREPYEQYF. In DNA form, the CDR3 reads TGTGCCAGCAGTGAAAGGGAGCCCTACGAGCAGTACTTC.

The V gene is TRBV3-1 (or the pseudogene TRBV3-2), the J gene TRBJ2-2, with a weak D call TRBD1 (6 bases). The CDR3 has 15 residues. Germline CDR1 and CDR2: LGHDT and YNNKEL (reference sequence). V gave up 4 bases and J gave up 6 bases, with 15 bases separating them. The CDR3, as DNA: TGTGCCAGCAGCCCCCTAACGGCAGGGGCCGGGGAGCTGTTTTTT. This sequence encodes CASSPLTAGAGELFF.

The CDR3 region has the DNA TGTGCCAGCAGATTGGGGGCTAGCTCGTACGAGCAGTACTTC. This sequence encodes CASRLGASSYEQYF. The chain combines TRBV27 with TRBJ2-7; the D gene is possibly TRBD1 (6 bases). Germline CDR1 reads MNHEY; CDR2 reads SMNVEV (reference sequence). The CDR3 runs 14 residues. Trimming cost V 6 bases and J 4 bases, with 16 bases left between them.

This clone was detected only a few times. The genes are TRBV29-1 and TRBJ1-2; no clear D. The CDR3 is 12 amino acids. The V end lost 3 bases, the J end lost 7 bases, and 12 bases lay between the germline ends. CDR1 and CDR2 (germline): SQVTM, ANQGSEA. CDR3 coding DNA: TGCAGCGTTGAGAAGGACTTGCCTGGCTACACCTTC. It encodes CSVEKDLPGYTF.

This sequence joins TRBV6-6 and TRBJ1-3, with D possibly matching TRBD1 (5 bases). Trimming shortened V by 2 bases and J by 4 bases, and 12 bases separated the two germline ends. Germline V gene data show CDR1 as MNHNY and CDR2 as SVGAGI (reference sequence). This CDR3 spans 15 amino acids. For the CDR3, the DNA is TGTGCCAGCAGTTACCGAACAGGATTGGGAAACACCATATATTTT. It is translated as CASSYRTGLGNTIYF.

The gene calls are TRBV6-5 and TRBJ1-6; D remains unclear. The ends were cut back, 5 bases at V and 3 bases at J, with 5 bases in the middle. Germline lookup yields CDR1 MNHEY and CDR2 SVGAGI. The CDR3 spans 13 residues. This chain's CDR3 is CASSTDYNSPLHF. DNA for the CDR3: TGTGCCAGCAGTACAGACTATAATTCACCCCTCCACTTT.

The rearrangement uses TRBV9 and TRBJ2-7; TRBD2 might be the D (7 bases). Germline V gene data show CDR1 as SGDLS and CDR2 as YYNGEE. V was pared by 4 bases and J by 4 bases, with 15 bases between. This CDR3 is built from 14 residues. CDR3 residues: CASSSKGEGYEQYF. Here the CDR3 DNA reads TGTGCCAGCAGCTCCAAGGGGGAGGGGTACGAGCAGTACTTC.